The present T cell receptor beta chain was sequenced within a study of cytomegalovirus exposure and HLA in healthy donors. Study-wide findings and caveats: A list of 150 to 200 TCR beta chains associated with cytomegalovirus was given. When analyzed later, the rates of TCR association showed variation by HLA locus, with DRB1 the most and HLA-C the fewest.

The PCR had 60 Vbeta and 13 Jbeta primers. Assay used: immunoSEQ multiplex PCR; TCRdb lists only in-frame clones, some missing. The sample records around 97,000 clones, over 8% being singletons. The junction had 3 bases not matched to a gene; V was cut back by 3 bases and J by 4 bases. The germline V gene encodes CDR1 MNHEY and CDR2 SMNVEV (reference sequence). There are 14 residues in the CDR3. Remarks on this clone: The antigen remains undetermined.

At sampling all donors were nominally healthy, likely with unrecorded immune exposures. This receptor was identified in a man aged 45 to 65 in good health and CMV-seropositive. Sequences were obtained from PBMCs. J is TRBJ2-3 and V is TRBV27; 8 bases agree with TRBD2. In DNA form, the CDR3 reads TGTGCCAGCAGTTTCGGGAGGGGAGCAGATACGCAGTATTTT. As protein: CASSFGRGADTQYF.